The following is a T cell receptor (beta chain) sequence with its context. The target antigen is unknown. This sample is part of a study of memory CD4+ T cells and cytomegalovirus serostatus. Findings and caveats of the study: CMV serostatus prediction reached median AUC 0.95, or 0.91 with US-trained model. About 40% of the roughly 160 known CMV-associated TCRbeta sequences appeared in CD4+ memory.

Profiled with immunoSEQ multiplex PCR; TCRdb holds only in-frame clones, not every one. The sample has some 49,000 clones, about 73% seen once. The germline V gene has CDR1 SNHLY and CDR2 FYNNEI. This CDR3 is 14 amino acids long. V dropped 6 bases and J dropped 6 bases, with 17 bases sitting between them. Single viable CD3+CD4+CD8-CD45RO+ cells were sorted as the memory CD4+ T cells. CD4+ T cells were isolated by positive magnetic selection. The sample comprised memory CD4+ T cells from blood. The receptor's source is an adult in good health and CMV-seronegative. J is TRBJ1-2 and V is TRBV2; the D gene is possibly TRBD1 (5 bases). CDR3 DNA sequence: TGTGCCAGCAGCCAGGACAACTCCCCGCATGGCTACACCTTC. As protein: CASSQDNSPHGYTF.